Below, 24 T cell receptor beta chains from the same sample are listed, as sequenced in a study of cytomegalovirus exposure and HLA in healthy donors (dated by TCRdb to 2015 to 2018). Library method: the immunoSEQ multiplex PCR assay. A mixture of 60 forward primers for TCR Vbeta segments and 13 reverse primers for TCR Jbeta segments was used in the multiplex PCR. The table comes from immuneACCESS by way of TCRdb, which keeps in-frame sequences with V and J called. Part of the clones is missing from these tables; in studies checked, under half for an unresolved V gene and the rest for unknown reasons. The sample includes some 100,000 clones, with more than 60% observed a single time. About 4.3% of the sample rests with the top ten. Sequenced: PBMCs. The receptors were gathered from a woman between 18 and 29 years old in good health and CMV-seropositive.

This chain joins TRBV28 and TRBJ1-4; D is unresolved. Trimming pared 6 bases from V and 8 bases from J, leaving 10 bases between. Germline V gives CDR1 MDHEN, CDR2 SYDVKM. CDR3 length equals 12 residues. Here the CDR3 reads CASSTTGEKLFF. Here the CDR3 DNA reads TGTGCCAGCAGCACGACCGGGGAAAAACTGTTTTTT.

This clone was counted a single time. J is TRBJ2-3 and V is TRBV9; 11 nucleotides agree with TRBD2. Germline lookup yields CDR1 SGDLS and CDR2 YYNGEE. The ends lost 3 bases at V and 5 bases at J; junction bases unmatched: 5. This CDR3 comprises 15 residues. CDR3 nucleotide sequence: TGTGCCAGCAGCGGGAGGGGACTAGCGGAAGATACGCAGTATTTT. It yields the protein CASSGRGLAEDTQYF.

This sequence joins TRBV5-1 and TRBJ2-5, with TRBD1 identical over 9 bases. J was trimmed by 4 bases and V by 4 bases; bases with no gene match: 8. CDR3 length: 15 residues. Germline V gene data show CDR1 as SGHRS and CDR2 as YFSETQ. The DNA for the CDR3 is TGCGCCAGCAGCCGGACGGGACAGGGAAGAGAGACCCAGTACTTC. Its translation: CASSRTGQGRETQYF.

The J gene is TRBJ1-1, the V gene TRBV28; 9 bases map to TRBD1. The CDR3 totals 15 residues. V was clipped by 6 bases and J by 2 bases; unmatched bases: 7. The germline CDR1 and CDR2 sequences are MDHEN and SYDVKM. This CDR3 reads CASSIPGQGNTEAFF. The CDR3 nucleotides read TGTGCCAGCAGCATACCGGGACAGGGAAACACTGAAGCTTTCTTT.

This chain connects TRBV2 to TRBJ2-2, with 7 positions matching TRBD2. The CDR3 is made up of 17 amino acids. Trimming removed 4 bases from V and 4 bases from J; junction bases left unmatched: 12. Germline CDR1 and CDR2: SNHLY and FYNNEI. CDR3 DNA sequence: TGTGCCAGCAGTGGATTGGCTAGCGGAGGGGTCACCGGGGAGCTGTTTTTT. Its translation: CASSGLASGGVTGELFF.

The chain links TRBV6-5 to TRBJ2-3, with a tentative D call TRBD2 (6 bases). V was clipped by 5 bases and J by 2 bases, with 11 bases between them. Germline V gene data show CDR1 as MNHEY and CDR2 as SVGAGI. This CDR3 spans 14 amino acids. The CDR3 reads CASSGTGFTDTQYF. The DNA for the CDR3 is TGTGCCAGCAGTGGGACTGGATTCACAGATACGCAGTATTTT.

This rearrangement joins TRBV28 to TRBJ1-2, with a weak D call TRBD1 (5 bases). The V end lost 8 bases, the J end lost 7 bases, and 17 bases lay between the germline ends. Germline CDR1 is MDHEN and CDR2 is SYDVKM. CDR3 size: 13 residues. CDR3 coding DNA: TGTGCCAGCGCCCCCCGGGGGGAAGCTGGCTACACCTTC. Amino acids: CASAPRGEAGYTF.

V is TRBV28 and J is TRBJ2-1; 8 bases agree with TRBD2. The V gene's germline CDR1 is MDHEN and CDR2 SYDVKM. Losses at the gene ends were 0 bases for V and 2 bases for J; bases not matched to a gene: 3. This CDR3 region has 16 residues. The CDR3 bases are TGTGCCAGCAGTTTATGGCGGGAGGACACCTACAATGAGCAGTTCTTC. Amino acid sequence: CASSLWREDTYNEQFF.

This sequence joins TRBV7-2 and TRBJ2-2; D may be TRBD2 (5 bases). The ends were cut back, 2 bases at V and 4 bases at J, with 11 bases in the middle. The CDR3 is 15 amino acids. Per the germline V gene, CDR1 is SGHTA and CDR2 is FQGNSA. The CDR3 DNA follows: TGTGCCAGCAGCTTAAAGGGAGTGATCACCGGGGAGCTGTTTTTT. It translates to CASSLKGVITGELFF.

The rearrangement uses TRBV7-8 and TRBJ1-5, with D possibly being TRBD1 (5 bases). V lost 1 base, J lost 3 bases, and 10 bases lay in between. The CDR3 has 15 residues. CDR1 is SGHVS and CDR2 is FQNEAQ in the germline V gene. The CDR3 nucleotides read TGTGCCAGCAGCTTAGACAGGCCCCTCAATCAGCCCCAGCATTTT. Translation: CASSLDRPLNQPQHF. The full variable domain, its missing parts supplied by reference TRBV7-8 and TRBJ1-5, is GAGVSQSPRYKVAKRGQDVALRCDPISGHVSLFWYQQALGQGPEFLTYFQNEAQLDKSGLPSDRFFAERPEGSVSTLKIQRTQQEDSAVYLCASSLDRPLNQPQHFGDGTRLSIL.

V and J are TRBV15 and TRBJ2-1; 8 bases map to TRBD1. Germline V lookup: CDR1 LNHNV, CDR2 YYDKDF (reference sequence). Losses at the gene ends were 4 bases for V and 1 base for J; bases not matched to a gene: 3. The CDR3 length is 15 residues. The CDR3 DNA sequence: TGTGCCACCAGCACGACAGGGGTGTCCTACAATGAGCAGTTCTTC. Translation gives CATSTTGVSYNEQFF.

This clone was found a few times. V and J are TRBV28 and TRBJ2-3, with TRBD2 identical over 10 bases. V shed 0 bases, J shed 3 bases, and the junction held 3 bases outside the gene matches. This CDR3 has 16 residues. Germline V gene sequence: CDR1 MDHEN, CDR2 SYDVKM. CDR3 protein: CASSLWQREGTDTQYF. CDR3 bases: TGTGCCAGCAGTTTATGGCAGCGGGAGGGGACAGATACGCAGTATTTT.

DNA for the CDR3: TGTGCCAGCAGCGGCTTCCCAGCGGTGCAAGAGACCCAGTACTTC. As protein: CASSGFPAVQETQYF. The chain has TRBV9 and TRBJ2-5, with D possibly being TRBD2 (5 bases). The CDR3 spans 15 residues. From germline, CDR1 is SGDLS and CDR2 YYNGEE. Between the trimmed V and J ends, which lost 3 bases and 2 bases, there was a span of 14 bases.

The chain is built from TRBV28 and TRBJ2-6; TRBD1 agrees at 10 bases. Germline assignment: CDR1 MDHEN and CDR2 SYDVKM. Unmatched junction bases numbered 7, after V lost 6 bases and J lost 2 bases. The CDR3 totals 17 residues. CDR3 sequence: CASRAPGQGPGANVLTF. CDR3 nucleotides: TGTGCCAGCAGGGCGCCGGGACAGGGGCCTGGGGCCAACGTCCTGACTTTC.

The V gene is TRBV19, the J gene TRBJ2-5; 9 bases are a match to TRBD1. Gene TRBJ2-7 matches the end of the DNA better, so the J call may be wrong. CDR1 is LNHDA and CDR2 is SQIVND in the germline V gene (reference sequence). The CDR3 extends over 14 amino acids. CDR3 residues: CASSTGQGNYEQYF. The CDR3 DNA sequence: TGTGCCAGTAGCACGGGACAGGGAAATTACGAGCAGTACTTC.

The chain employs TRBV7-9 and TRBJ2-5, with a weak D call TRBD2 (6 bases). Germline CDR1 and CDR2: SEHNR and FQNEAQ (reference sequence). CDR3 length: 14 residues. Trimming removed 5 bases from V and 2 bases from J, with 12 bases in between. CDR3 coding DNA: TGTGCCAGCAGCCTGAGCCTAGCGCAAGAGACCCAGTACTTC. Its translation is CASSLSLAQETQYF. The full variable domain, in which reference TRBV7-9 and TRBJ2-5 provide the parts outside the CDR3, is DTGVSQNPRHKITKRGQNVTFRCDPISEHNRLYWYRQTLGQGPEFLTYFQNEAQLEKSRLLSDRFSAERPKGSFSTLEIQRTEQGDSAMYLCASSLSLAQETQYFGPGTRLLVL.

V is TRBV6-5 and J is TRBJ2-7; TRBD2 is a possible D gene (7 bases). CDR1 MNHEY and CDR2 SVGAGI come from the germline V gene. CDR3 size: 12 residues. Trimming pared 8 bases from V and 5 bases from J, leaving 13 bases between. The CDR3 DNA reads TGTGCCAGCGGGGGGGGCTACAACGAGCAGTACTTC. Protein: CASGGGYNEQYF.

The CDR3 reads CASSDSPAGGTDTQYF. CDR3 sequence (DNA): TGTGCCAGCAGTGACTCGCCAGCGGGGGGCACAGATACGCAGTATTTT. This rearrangement joins TRBV6-4 to TRBJ2-3; the match to TRBD2 covers 8 bases. Germline trimming cut 0 bases from V and 1 base from J; bases unmatched to any gene: 3. The CDR3 is 16 residues long. Germline CDR1 and CDR2: MRHNA and SNTAGT.

The rearrangement links TRBV11-1 to TRBJ2-1; perhaps TRBD2 as D (5 bases). Germline V gene data show CDR1 as SGHAT and CDR2 as FQDESV (reference sequence). The ends were cut back, 5 bases at V and 6 bases at J, with 20 bases in the middle. This CDR3 has 16 amino acids. The CDR3 DNA is TGTGCCAGCAGCCAAAGTTCCCTAGCCGGGTCCAATGAGCAGTTCTTC. Its protein product is CASSQSSLAGSNEQFF.

The rearrangement links TRBV6-1 to TRBJ2-2; 7 positions match TRBD1. Germline CDR1 is MNHNS and CDR2 is SASEGT. V was clipped by 7 bases and J by 0 bases; unmatched bases: 5. This CDR3 has 15 amino acids. CDR3 protein: CASNPGQANTGELFF. CDR3 DNA sequence: TGTGCCAGCAACCCCGGACAGGCGAACACCGGGGAGCTGTTTTTT.

This clone was recorded a few times. In nucleotides, the CDR3 is TGTGCCAGTAGTACCCCGGCCGGGACAGGTGTCTACGAGCAGTACTTC. Translated: CASSTPAGTGVYEQYF. The V gene is TRBV19, the J gene TRBJ2-7; 8 bases are a match to TRBD1. CDR3 length equals 16 residues. Germline-derived CDR1 and CDR2 are LNHDA and SQIVND (reference sequence). The V segment lost 4 bases and the J segment 3 bases; nucleotides outside the gene matches: 11.

The V gene is TRBV7-2, the J gene TRBJ2-3, with a weak D call TRBD1 (6 bases). This CDR3 region has 15 residues. CDR1 is SGHTA and CDR2 is FQGNSA in the germline V gene. V shed 5 bases and J shed 4 bases, with 16 bases lying between them. The CDR3 nucleotides are TGTGCCAGCAGCGGATCAGGGGTGGCGGCAGATACGCAGTATTTT. This codes for CASSGSGVAADTQYF. Variable domain in full (rest from reference TRBV7-2 and TRBJ2-3): GAGVSQSPSNKVTEKGKDVELRCDPISGHTALYWYRQSLGQGLEFLIYFQGNSAPDKSGLPSDRFSAERTGGSVSTLTIQRTQQEDSAVYLCASSGSGVAADTQYFGPGTRLTVL.

The chain recombines TRBV30 with TRBJ2-5, with D unresolved. Per the germline V gene, CDR1 is GTSNPN and CDR2 is SVGIG (reference sequence). The V and J ends lost 3 bases and 5 bases respectively, with 10 bases between them. The CDR3 extends over 12 amino acids. The CDR3 bases are TGTGCCTGGAGGAGGCCGTTGGAGACCCAGTACTTC. It specifies CAWRRPLETQYF.

This sequence joins TRBV7-3 and TRBJ2-1; tentative D call: TRBD2 (6 bases). The CDR3 is made up of 13 amino acids. Germline CDR1 and CDR2: SGHTA and FQGTGA. With 5 bases removed from V and 5 bases from J, the gap between germline ends came to 10 bases. DNA of the CDR3: TGTGCCAGCAGCGTAGGGACTCACAATGAGCAGTTCTTC. Its protein is CASSVGTHNEQFF.